This T cell receptor (beta chain) was captured by sequencing in a study of cytomegalovirus exposure and HLA in healthy donors. Whole-study findings and limits: Likely technical artifact: a cluster of highly shared sequence variants. A later look showed TCR association rates differing by HLA locus, highest for DRB1 and lowest for HLA-C. A prior analysis recorded that most TCR beta V segments were productive about 90% or about 30% of the time.

The PCR contained 60 Vbeta and 13 Jbeta primers. Assay used: immunoSEQ multiplex PCR; TCRdb lists only in-frame clones, some missing. The repertoire has fewer than 150,000 clones, around 80% of them found once; the top ten carry more than 4.5%. Germline lookup yields CDR1 SGHAT and CDR2 FQNNGV. V was shortened by 2 bases and J by 4 bases, with 8 bases between the two germline ends. This CDR3 is 13 amino acids long. With respect to this clone: Its antigen remains unknown.

Nominal health characterized the donors when sampled, though unrecorded immune exposures were likely. This clonotype was sampled from a man aged 25 to 45 in good health. The chain carries TRBV11-2 and TRBJ1-1; D possibly corresponds to TRBD1 (5 bases). The sample comprised PBMCs. The CDR3 nucleotides are TGTGCCAGCAGCTTATGGGGGGGCACTGAAGCTTTCTTT. As protein: CASSLWGGTEAFF.